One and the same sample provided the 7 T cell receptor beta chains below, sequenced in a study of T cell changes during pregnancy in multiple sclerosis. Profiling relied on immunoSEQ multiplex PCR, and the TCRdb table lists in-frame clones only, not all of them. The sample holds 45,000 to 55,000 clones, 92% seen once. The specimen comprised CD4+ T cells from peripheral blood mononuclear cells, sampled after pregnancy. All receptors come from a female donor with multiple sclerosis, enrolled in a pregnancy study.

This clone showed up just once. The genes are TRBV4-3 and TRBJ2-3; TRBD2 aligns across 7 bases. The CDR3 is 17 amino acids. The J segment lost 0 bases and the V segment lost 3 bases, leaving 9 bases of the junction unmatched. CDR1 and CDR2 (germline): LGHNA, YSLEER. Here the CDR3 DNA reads TGCGCCAGCAGCCATGGGGGAGGGGCCGCCAGCACAGATACGCAGTATTTT. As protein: CASSHGGGAASTDTQYF.

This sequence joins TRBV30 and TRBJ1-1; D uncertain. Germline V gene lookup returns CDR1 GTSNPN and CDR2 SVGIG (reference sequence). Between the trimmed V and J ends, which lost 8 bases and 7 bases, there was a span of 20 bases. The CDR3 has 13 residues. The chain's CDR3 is CASQTFVVDEAFF. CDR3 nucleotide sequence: TGTGCCAGCCAGACTTTCGTGGTGGATGAAGCTTTCTTT.

CDR3 in amino acids: CASSGGLAGDTDTQYF. CDR3 nucleotides: TGCGCCAGCAGCGGCGGACTAGCGGGAGACACAGATACGCAGTATTTT. This sequence joins TRBV5-1 and TRBJ2-3, with 13 positions matching TRBD2. The V gene end was trimmed by 4 bases and the J gene end by 2 bases; junction bases not matched to a gene: 4. Germline loops: CDR1 SGHRS, CDR2 YFSETQ. The CDR3 contains 16 residues. Together with reference TRBV5-1 and TRBJ2-3, the CDR3 gives the full variable domain: KAGVTQTPRYLIKTRGQQVTLSCSPISGHRSVSWYQQTPGQGLQFLFEYFSETQRNKGNFPGRFSGRQFSNSRSEMNVSTLELGDSALYLCASSGGLAGDTDTQYFGPGTRLTVL.

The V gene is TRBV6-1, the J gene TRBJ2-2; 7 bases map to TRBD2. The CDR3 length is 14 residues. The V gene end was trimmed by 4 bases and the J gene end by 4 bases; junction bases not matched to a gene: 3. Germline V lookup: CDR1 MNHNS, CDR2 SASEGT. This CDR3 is CASSVGRRTGELFF. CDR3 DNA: TGTGCCAGCAGTGTCGGGAGGCGCACCGGGGAGCTGTTTTTT.

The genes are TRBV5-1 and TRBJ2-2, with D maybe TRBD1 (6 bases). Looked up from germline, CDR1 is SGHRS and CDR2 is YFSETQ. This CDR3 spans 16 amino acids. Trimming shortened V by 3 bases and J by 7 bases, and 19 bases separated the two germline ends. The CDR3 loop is CASSSTGTILVGELFF. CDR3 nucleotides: TGCGCCAGCAGCTCGACCGGGACAATACTCGTCGGGGAGCTGTTTTTT.

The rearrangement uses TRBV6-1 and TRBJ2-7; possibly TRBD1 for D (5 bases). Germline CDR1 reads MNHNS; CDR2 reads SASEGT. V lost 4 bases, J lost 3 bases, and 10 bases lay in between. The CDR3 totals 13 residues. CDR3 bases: TGTGCCAGCAGTGCCCGACAGTACTACGAGCAGTACTTC. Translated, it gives CASSARQYYEQYF.

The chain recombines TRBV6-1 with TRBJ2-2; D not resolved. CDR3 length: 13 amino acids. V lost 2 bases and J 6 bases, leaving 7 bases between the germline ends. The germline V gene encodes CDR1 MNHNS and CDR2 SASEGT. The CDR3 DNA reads TGTGCCAGCAGTGAACTCGGAGCCGGGGAGCTGTTTTTT. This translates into CASSELGAGELFF.